The clone carrying this TCR beta chain appeared many times. The CDR3 covers 16 residues. Germline CDR1 and CDR2: MNHEY and SVGAGI. J was trimmed by 10 bases and V by 2 bases; bases with no gene match: 10. MiXCR, applied by TCRdb to the RT-PCR reads, yields one record per CDR3 protein. The table lists about 680,000 distinct CDR3 sequences, 12% to 15% of them singletons. The sample comprised memory CD4+ T cells from blood. The V gene is TRBV6-5, the J gene TRBJ1-6; 8 nucleotides agree with TRBD1. This TCR came from a female donor in good health, serving as a healthy control. CDR3 in DNA: TGTGCCAGCAGTTACCGCGGACAGGGAAAAGGATCACCCCTCCACTTT. Its translation is CASSYRGQGKGSPLHF.